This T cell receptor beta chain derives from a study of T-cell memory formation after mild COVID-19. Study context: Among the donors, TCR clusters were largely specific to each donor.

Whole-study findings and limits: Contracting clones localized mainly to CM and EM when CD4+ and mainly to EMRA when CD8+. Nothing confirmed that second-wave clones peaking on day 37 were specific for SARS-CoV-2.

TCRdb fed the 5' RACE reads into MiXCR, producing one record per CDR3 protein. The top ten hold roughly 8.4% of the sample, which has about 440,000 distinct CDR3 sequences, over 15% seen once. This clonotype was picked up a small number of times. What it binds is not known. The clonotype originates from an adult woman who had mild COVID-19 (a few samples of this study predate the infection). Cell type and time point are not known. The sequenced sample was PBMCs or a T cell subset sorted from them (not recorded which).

This chain's CDR3 is CATSEAVRNIQYF. In DNA, the CDR3 is TGTGCCACCAGTGAAGCAGTAAGAAACATTCAGTACTTC. The chain uses TRBV24-1 and TRBJ2-4; no definite D call. CDR3 length equals 13 residues. The V end was cut by 4 bases, the J end by 6 bases, with 9 bases between. Germline CDR1 and CDR2: KGHDR and SFDVKD.